Sequencing of this T cell receptor (beta chain) was carried out in a study of blood T cell repertoires in COVID-19. Study-level background: COVID-19 samples collected from the United States, Italy and Spain covered acute and convalescent phases.

Original processing methods: Reference gene primer amplification in the assay estimated nucleated cell counts. Assay: immunoSEQ multiplex PCR; the TCRdb copy retains only in-frame clones and omits some. Clonal size and the V and J genes are those of that table, whereas D and trimming came from the DNA. Among around 69,000 clones, more than 80% were seen once, and the ten largest hold approximately 20%. CDR1 SGHKS and CDR2 YYEKEE come from the germline V gene (reference sequence). This CDR3 spans 14 amino acids. The ends were cut back, 4 bases at V and 4 bases at J, with 14 bases in the middle. V gene TRBV5-5 combines with J gene TRBJ1-2; D remains unclear. The source of this sequence is a woman aged 70-85 years with acute or convalescent COVID-19. The specimen sequenced was peripheral blood. The CDR3 bases are TGTGCCAGCAGCGCCCAACAGTACCCCTATGGCTACACCTTC. It encodes CASSAQQYPYGYTF.